The 2 T cell receptor beta chains below come from one sample, sequenced in a study of T cell responses to AZD1222 COVID-19 vaccine. Only in-frame clones appear in the TCRdb table, and some are missing; sequencing was by immunoSEQ multiplex PCR. Here the sample spans some 140,000 clones, approximately 90% being singletons. The source material was peripheral blood, sampled on day 0 of AZD1222 vaccination. Receptor source: an adult in good health.

J is TRBJ2-3 and V is TRBV5-1, with 8 bases aligning to TRBD2. The CDR3 has 14 residues. V was clipped by 6 bases and J by 4 bases; unmatched bases: 7. Germline V gene sequence: CDR1 SGHRS, CDR2 YFSETQ. The CDR3 is CASILGGAADTQYF. CDR3 DNA sequence: TGCGCCAGCATCCTCGGGGGGGCAGCAGATACGCAGTATTTT.

This chain connects TRBV9 to TRBJ1-1, with a tentative D call TRBD1 (6 bases). Germline CDR1 reads SGDLS; CDR2 reads YYNGEE. V dropped 6 bases and J dropped 1 base, with 10 bases sitting between them. CDR3 length: 13 residues. The CDR3 region is CASNGGSNTEAFF. The CDR3 DNA reads TGTGCCAGCAACGGGGGCTCGAACACTGAAGCTTTCTTT.